This T cell receptor beta chain was recovered during a study of PD-1 blockade in classical Hodgkin lymphoma. Study-wide findings and caveats: The repertoire differences lack a defined cause, possibly disease activity or prior therapy.

Some clones are missing from TCRdb's copy, which holds only in-frame ones; the method was immunoSEQ multiplex PCR. The profile shows about 22,000 clones, 75% to 95% of them singletons. Time point here: newly diagnosed, previously untreated cHL patient sample. Purified CD4+ T cells were obtained from thawed PBMCs through magnetic negative selection. Germline CDR1 and CDR2: LNHDA and SQIVND (reference sequence). This CDR3 has 16 residues. V was cut by 6 bases and J by 6 bases, with 20 bases left in between. As for this clone: The antigen is not known.

V usage is TRBV19 and J usage is TRBJ2-2; tentative D call: TRBD1 (7 bases). The clonotype originates from a human donor with classical Hodgkin lymphoma. Material: CD4+ T cells from blood. The CDR3 loop reads CASSTNRDREAGELFF. CDR3 coding DNA: TGTGCCAGTAGCACCAACCGAGACAGGGAGGCCGGGGAGCTGTTTTTT.